The rows below give T cell receptor beta chains drawn from one sample of a study of cytomegalovirus exposure and HLA in healthy donors. Only in-frame clones appear in the TCRdb table, and some are missing; sequencing was by immunoSEQ multiplex PCR. The repertoire holds about 120,000 clones, with less than 85% as singletons. The specimen was PBMCs. Receptor source: a woman aged 40 to 55 in good health and CMV-seronegative. CDR3s include the opening cysteine and the closing phenylalanine or tryptophan. The D gene is left open where the match is weak. Some rows mark clone size as missing; the rest say once, few, many or name a class of expanded clone.

j_gene,d_gene,v_gene,abundance,CDR3nt,CDR3aa
TRBJ1-1,.,TRBV5-1,.,TGCGCCAGCAGCTTGGACAGGGCCGTAAACACTGAAGCTTTCTTT,CASSLDRAVNTEAFF
TRBJ2-5,.,TRBV21-1,.,TGTGCCAGCAGCAAACCCACAGCCGGGGTCAGGACCCAGTACTTC,CASSKPTAGVRTQYF
TRBJ1-3,.,TRBV19,.,TGTGCCACAGGCTCTGGAAACACCATATATTTT,CATGSGNTIYF
TRBJ1-5,.,TRBV27,few,TGTGCCAGCAGTTTTCTCGGAGGCAATCAGCCCCAGCATTTT,CASSFLGGNQPQHF
TRBJ2-7,.,TRBV7-9,.,TGTGCCAGCAGCTCGACAGCATACGAGCAGTACTTC,CASSSTAYEQYF
TRBJ1-5,.,TRBV6-6,.,TGTGCCAGCAGATTCCGGGATCAGCCCCAGCATTTT,CASRFRDQPQHF
TRBJ1-1,TRBD1,TRBV7-2,.,TGTGCCAGCAGGGTTGACAGGGAGGCTGAAGCTTTCTTT,CASRVDREAEAFF
TRBJ1-5,.,TRBV4-3,few,TGCGCCAGCAGCCAAGATAGGAGTAGCCCTCAGCCCCAGCATTTT,CASSQDRSSPQPQHF
TRBJ1-2,TRBD1,TRBV10-3,.,TGTGCCATCAGTGAGCCTCAGGGGGACGGGGCTAACTATGGCTACACCTTC,CAISEPQGDGANYGYTF
TRBJ1-2,TRBD1,TRBV6-4,few,TGTGCCAGCAGTCCCGGGACAGTAGGCTATGGCTACACCTTC,CASSPGTVGYGYTF
TRBJ1-5,.,TRBV11-3,.,TGTGCCAGCAGCTTAGGAGTAAGTCAGCCCCAGCATTTT,CASSLGVSQPQHF
TRBJ2-2,.,TRBV5-1,.,TGCGCCAGCAGCTTGATTCCGGGAAAAGGCGGCACCGGGGAGCTGTTTTTT,CASSLIPGKGGTGELFF
TRBJ2-4,TRBD2,TRBV6-5,.,TGTGCCAGCAGTTACGCGGGGGGGCCAGGCAAAAACATTCAGTACTTC,CASSYAGGPGKNIQYF
TRBJ2-1,TRBD2,TRBV2,.,TGTGCCAGCAGAGGGACTAGCGGGAGCAATGAGCAGTTCTTC,CASRGTSGSNEQFF
TRBJ2-7,.,TRBV7-7,.,TGTGCTAGCAGCCATTTCTGGACGGGAACCTACGGGCAGTACTTC,CASSHFWTGTYGQYF
TRBJ1-2,.,TRBV6-5,.,TGTGCCAGCAGTGCCACAGGGAATGGCTACACCTTC,CASSATGNGYTF
TRBJ2-3,TRBD2,TRBV5-4,few,TGTGCCAGCAGCTTGTTTGGCGCGGGGGACTTGGATACGCAGTATTTT,CASSLFGAGDLDTQYF
TRBJ1-5,TRBD1,TRBV5-6,.,TGTGCCAGCAGCTTTGGTACAGGGGTTCAGCCCCAGCATTTT,CASSFGTGVQPQHF
TRBJ2-2,TRBD1,TRBV5-6,few,TGTGCCAGCAGCTTGTGGGGACAGGGATGGACCGGGGAGCTGTTTTTT,CASSLWGQGWTGELFF
TRBJ1-2,.,TRBV18,.,TGTGCCAGCTCACCTAATAAAAGAGGCAGTAGTCTGGCTAACTATGGCTACACCTTC,CASSPNKRGSSLANYGYTF
TRBJ1-1,TRBD1,TRBV5-1,.,TGCGCCAGCAGCTCCTCCCGGGACAGGGGAATGACTGAAGCTTTCTTT,CASSSSRDRGMTEAFF
TRBJ2-5,TRBD2,TRBV2,.,TGTGCCAGCAGTGAAGGGGGACTAGCGGGAGTTTACGAGACCCAGTACTTC,CASSEGGLAGVYETQYF
TRBJ2-2,TRBD2,TRBV27,.,TGTGCCAGCAGTTTCAGCGGGGGTAACGGGGAGCTGTTTTTT,CASSFSGGNGELFF
TRBJ2-7,TRBD2,TRBV5-4,few,TGTGCCAGCAGCTTGGCCAGGTCGGGAGGTTACGAGCAGTACTTC,CASSLARSGGYEQYF
TRBJ2-1,.,TRBV6-6,.,TGTGCCAGCAGGGGGGGACGATCCGAGCTGTTCTTC,CASRGGRSELFF
TRBJ2-3,TRBD1,TRBV7-9,.,TGTGCCAGCAGCGCCCGGGACAGGGTTATTGGCACAGATACGCAGTATTTT,CASSARDRVIGTDTQYF
TRBJ2-7,TRBD1,TRBV14,few,TGTGCCAGCAGCCTCCGCCAGACAGGGTCCTACGAGCAGTACTTC,CASSLRQTGSYEQYF
TRBJ2-5,.,TRBV6-5,.,TGTGCCAGCAGCCAAACCACAGGGTTTAGAGAGACCCAGTACTTC,CASSQTTGFRETQYF
TRBJ1-5,.,TRBV6-1,.,TGTGCCAGCAGTGAAGCGCTTTTGGCGGGATCTAGCAATCAGCCCCAGCATTTT,CASSEALLAGSSNQPQHF
TRBJ2-7,TRBD2,TRBV9,.,TGTGCCAGCAGCCCCCTGGGCCGCGGGGGGGCCGACGAGCAGTACTTC,CASSPLGRGGADEQYF
TRBJ2-2,TRBD2,TRBV7-8,.,TGTGCCAGCAGCTTAGATCCCGGACTAGCGGGGTTGACCGGGGAGCTGTTTTTT,CASSLDPGLAGLTGELFF
TRBJ2-7,TRBD2,TRBV2,.,TGTGCCAGCAGTGAAGGAGAAGTAGCTAGCGGGACGTCCTACGAGCAGTACTTC,CASSEGEVASGTSYEQYF
TRBJ2-7,TRBD1,TRBV7-9,.,TGTGCCAGCAGGGGGTCGGGACAGGGTTCTAAGTACGAGCAGTACTTC,CASRGSGQGSKYEQYF
TRBJ2-3,.,TRBV2,.,TGTGCCAGTCACCGGGACTCCTACACAGATACGCAGTATTTT,CASHRDSYTDTQYF
TRBJ2-7,TRBD2,TRBV7-2,.,TGTGCCAGCAGCTTGAGACTAGCGGGAGAACGTGAGCAGTACTTC,CASSLRLAGEREQYF
TRBJ1-2,TRBD1,TRBV28,once,TGTGCCAGCAGTCCCATCACAGGGGGCGTCAACTATGGCTACACCTTC,CASSPITGGVNYGYTF
TRBJ1-2,.,TRBV19,.,TGTGCCAGTAGTATCTCGGGGTCGTATGGCTACACCTTC,CASSISGSYGYTF
TRBJ2-7,.,TRBV18,few,TGTGCCAGCTCACCACCGGGCGCAACCTACGAGCAGTACTTC,CASSPPGATYEQYF
TRBJ2-2,.,TRBV7-9,.,TGTGCCAGCAGCCCACAATTTGAGGTCGGGGAGCTGTTTTTT,CASSPQFEVGELFF
TRBJ1-1,.,TRBV10-3,once,TGTGCCATCAGTGACCGGTTAGACACTGAAGCTTTCTTT,CAISDRLDTEAFF
TRBJ2-2,TRBD2,TRBV7-2,.,TGTGCCAGCAGCCGAAATGGGGGGGCCGGGGAGCTGTTTTTT,CASSRNGGAGELFF
TRBJ1-5,.,TRBV19,.,TGTGCCAGTAGTGTAGGGGCTCGGCCCCAGCATTTT,CASSVGARPQHF
TRBJ2-5,TRBD1,TRBV5-1,.,TGCGCCAGCAGCTTGGAGGCCGGGACAGGGGAGACCCAGTACTTC,CASSLEAGTGETQYF
TRBJ2-1,.,TRBV19,once,TGTGCCAGTAGTATCTCCGGAGCCCGGTACAATGAGCAGTTCTTC,CASSISGARYNEQFF
TRBJ2-7,.,TRBV19,few,TGTGCCAGTAGTATCTCTCAAGGGGGCGAGCAGTACTTC,CASSISQGGEQYF
TRBJ2-5,.,TRBV4-1,.,TGCGCCAGCAGCCAAGGCGGAAGCAAAGAGACCCAGTACTTC,CASSQGGSKETQYF
TRBJ2-7,.,TRBV19,.,TGTGCCAGTAGTATGCAGGGTTACGAGCAGTACTTC,CASSMQGYEQYF
TRBJ2-7,.,TRBV19,.,TGTGCCAGTAGTATAGTTTCCAGCGGCCCCTACGAGCAGTACTTC,CASSIVSSGPYEQYF